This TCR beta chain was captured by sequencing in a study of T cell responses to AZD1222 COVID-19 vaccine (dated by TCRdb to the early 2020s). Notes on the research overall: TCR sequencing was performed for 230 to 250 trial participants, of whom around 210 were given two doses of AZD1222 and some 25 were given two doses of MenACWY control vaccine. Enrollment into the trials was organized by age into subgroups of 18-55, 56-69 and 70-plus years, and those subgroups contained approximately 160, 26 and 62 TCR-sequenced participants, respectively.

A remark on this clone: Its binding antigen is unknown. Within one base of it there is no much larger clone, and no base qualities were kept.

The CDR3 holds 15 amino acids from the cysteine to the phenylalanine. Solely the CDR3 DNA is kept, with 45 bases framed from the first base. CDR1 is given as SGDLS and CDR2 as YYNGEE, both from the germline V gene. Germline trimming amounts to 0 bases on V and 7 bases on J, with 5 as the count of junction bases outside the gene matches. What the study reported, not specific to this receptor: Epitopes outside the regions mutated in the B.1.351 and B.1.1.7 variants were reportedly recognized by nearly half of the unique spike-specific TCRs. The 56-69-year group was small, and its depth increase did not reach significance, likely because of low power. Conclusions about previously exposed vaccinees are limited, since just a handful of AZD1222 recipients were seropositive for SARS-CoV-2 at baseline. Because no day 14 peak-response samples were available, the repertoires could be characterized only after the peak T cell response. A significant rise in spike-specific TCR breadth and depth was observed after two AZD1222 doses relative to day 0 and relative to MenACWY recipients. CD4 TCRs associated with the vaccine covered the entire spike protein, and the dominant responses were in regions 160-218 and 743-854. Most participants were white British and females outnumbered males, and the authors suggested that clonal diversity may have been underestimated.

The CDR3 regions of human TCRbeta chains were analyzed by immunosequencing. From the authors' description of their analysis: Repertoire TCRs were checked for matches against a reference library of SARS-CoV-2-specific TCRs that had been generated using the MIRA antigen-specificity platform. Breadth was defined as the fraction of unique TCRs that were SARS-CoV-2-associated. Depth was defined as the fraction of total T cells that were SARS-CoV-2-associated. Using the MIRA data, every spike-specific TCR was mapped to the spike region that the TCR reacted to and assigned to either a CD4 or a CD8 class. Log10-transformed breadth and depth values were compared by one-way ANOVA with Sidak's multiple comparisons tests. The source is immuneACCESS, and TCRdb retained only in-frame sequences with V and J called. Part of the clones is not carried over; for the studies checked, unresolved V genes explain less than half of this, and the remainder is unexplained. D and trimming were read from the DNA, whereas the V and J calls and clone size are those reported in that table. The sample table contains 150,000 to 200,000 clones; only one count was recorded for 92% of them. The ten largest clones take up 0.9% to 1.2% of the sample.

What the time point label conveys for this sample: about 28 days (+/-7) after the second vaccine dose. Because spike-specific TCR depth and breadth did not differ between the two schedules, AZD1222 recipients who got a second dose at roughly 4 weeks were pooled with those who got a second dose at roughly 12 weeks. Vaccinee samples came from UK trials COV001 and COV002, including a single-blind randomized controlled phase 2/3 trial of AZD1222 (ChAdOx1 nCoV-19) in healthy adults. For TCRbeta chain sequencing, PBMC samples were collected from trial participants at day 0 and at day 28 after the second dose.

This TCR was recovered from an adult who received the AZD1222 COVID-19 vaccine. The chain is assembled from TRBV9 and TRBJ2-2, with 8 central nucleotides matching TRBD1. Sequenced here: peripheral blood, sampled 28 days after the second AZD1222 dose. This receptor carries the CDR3 CASSVGSGGVGELFF. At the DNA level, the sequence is TGTGCCAGCAGCGTAGGTTCAGGGGGCGTCGGGGAGCTGTTTTTT.